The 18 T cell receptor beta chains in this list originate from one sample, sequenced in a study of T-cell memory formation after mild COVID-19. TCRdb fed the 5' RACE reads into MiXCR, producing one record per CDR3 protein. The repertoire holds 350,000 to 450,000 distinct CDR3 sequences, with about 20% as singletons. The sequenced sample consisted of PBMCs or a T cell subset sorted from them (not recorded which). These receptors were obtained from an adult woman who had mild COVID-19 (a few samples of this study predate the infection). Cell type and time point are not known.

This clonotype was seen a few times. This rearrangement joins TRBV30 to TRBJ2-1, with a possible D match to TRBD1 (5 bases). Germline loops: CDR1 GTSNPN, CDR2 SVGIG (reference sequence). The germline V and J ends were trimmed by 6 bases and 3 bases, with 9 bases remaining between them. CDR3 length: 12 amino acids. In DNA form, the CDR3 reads TGTGCCTGTCTAGACAGCTACAATGAGCAGTTCTTC. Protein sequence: CACLDSYNEQFF.

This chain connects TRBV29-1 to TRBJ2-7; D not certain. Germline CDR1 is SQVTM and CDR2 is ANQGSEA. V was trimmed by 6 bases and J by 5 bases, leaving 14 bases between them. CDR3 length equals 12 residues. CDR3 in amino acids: CSVNLPGDEQYF. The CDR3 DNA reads TGCAGCGTCAACCTCCCGGGTGACGAGCAGTACTTC.

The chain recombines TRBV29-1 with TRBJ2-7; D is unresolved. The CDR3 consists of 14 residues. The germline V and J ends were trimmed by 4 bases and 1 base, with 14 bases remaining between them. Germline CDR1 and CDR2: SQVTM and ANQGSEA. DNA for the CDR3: TGCAGCGTTGCCGTAGGTCGGAAATCCTACGAGCAGTACTTC. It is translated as CSVAVGRKSYEQYF.

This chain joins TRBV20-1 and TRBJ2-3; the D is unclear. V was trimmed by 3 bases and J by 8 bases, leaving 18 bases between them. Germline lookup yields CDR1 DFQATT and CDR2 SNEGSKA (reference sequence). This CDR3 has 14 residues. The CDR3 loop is CSARHQWKPVTQYF. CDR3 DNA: TGCAGTGCTAGGCACCAGTGGAAGCCGGTTACGCAGTATTTT.

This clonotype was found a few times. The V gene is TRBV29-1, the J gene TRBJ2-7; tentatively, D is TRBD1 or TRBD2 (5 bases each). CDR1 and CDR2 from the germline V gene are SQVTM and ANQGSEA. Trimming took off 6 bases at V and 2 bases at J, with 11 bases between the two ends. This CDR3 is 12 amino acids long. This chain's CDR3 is CSVGVGTYEQYF. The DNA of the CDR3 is TGCAGCGTGGGGGTCGGAACCTACGAGCAGTACTTC.

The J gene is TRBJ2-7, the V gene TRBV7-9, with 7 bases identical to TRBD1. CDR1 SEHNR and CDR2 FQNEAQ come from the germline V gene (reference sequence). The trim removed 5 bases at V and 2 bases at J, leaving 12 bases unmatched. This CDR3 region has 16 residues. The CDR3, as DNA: TGTGCCAGCAGCCCCCGGACAGGCCGGGGAACCTACGAGCAGTACTTC. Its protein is CASSPRTGRGTYEQYF.

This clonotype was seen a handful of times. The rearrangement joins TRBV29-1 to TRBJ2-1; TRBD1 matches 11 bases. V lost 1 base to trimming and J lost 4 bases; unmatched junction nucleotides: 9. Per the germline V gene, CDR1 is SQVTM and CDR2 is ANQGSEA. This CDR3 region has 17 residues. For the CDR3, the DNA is TGCAGCGTTGAAGGGACAGGGGGCAGCGGTAGGTACAATGAGCAGTTCTTC. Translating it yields CSVEGTGGSGRYNEQFF.

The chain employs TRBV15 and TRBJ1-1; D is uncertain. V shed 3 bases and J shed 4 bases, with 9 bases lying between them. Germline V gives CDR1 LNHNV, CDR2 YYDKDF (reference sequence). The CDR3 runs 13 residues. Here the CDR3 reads CATSSQAGTEAFF. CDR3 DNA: TGTGCCACCAGCAGTCAGGCAGGCACTGAAGCTTTCTTT.

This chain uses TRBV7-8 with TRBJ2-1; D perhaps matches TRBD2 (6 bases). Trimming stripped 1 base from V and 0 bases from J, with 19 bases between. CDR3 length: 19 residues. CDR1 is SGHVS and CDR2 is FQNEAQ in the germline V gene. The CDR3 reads CASSLVGSAFGSSYNEQFF. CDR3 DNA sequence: TGTGCCAGCAGCTTAGTAGGTAGCGCGTTCGGGAGCTCCTACAATGAGCAGTTCTTC.

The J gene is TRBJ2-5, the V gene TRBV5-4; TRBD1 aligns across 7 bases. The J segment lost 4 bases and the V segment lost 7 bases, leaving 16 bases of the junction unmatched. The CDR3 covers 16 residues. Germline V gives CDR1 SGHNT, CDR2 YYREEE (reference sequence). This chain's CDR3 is CASGSNLQGLGETQYF. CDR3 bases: TGTGCCAGCGGATCCAATCTACAGGGGCTGGGAGAGACCCAGTACTTC.

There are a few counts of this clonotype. DNA of the CDR3: TGCGCCAGCAGCCAAGATGAGAAGCGAGTCACAGATACGCAGTATTTT. Protein product: CASSQDEKRVTDTQYF. The rearrangement uses TRBV4-3 and TRBJ2-3, with D uncertain. CDR1 and CDR2 (germline): LGHNA, YSLEER. The CDR3 length is 16 residues. Trimming removed 0 bases from V and 2 bases from J, with 12 bases in between.

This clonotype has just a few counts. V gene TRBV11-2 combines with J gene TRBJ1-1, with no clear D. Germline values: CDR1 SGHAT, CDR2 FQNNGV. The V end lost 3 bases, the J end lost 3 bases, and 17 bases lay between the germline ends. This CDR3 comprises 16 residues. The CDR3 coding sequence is TGTGCCAGCAGCTTTCCAAATTGGTACGATCACACTGAAGCTTTCTTT. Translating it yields CASSFPNWYDHTEAFF.

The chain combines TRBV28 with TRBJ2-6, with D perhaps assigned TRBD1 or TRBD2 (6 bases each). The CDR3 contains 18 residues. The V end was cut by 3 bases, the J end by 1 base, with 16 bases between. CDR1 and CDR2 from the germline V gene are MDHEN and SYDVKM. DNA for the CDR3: TGTGCCAGCAGTTTGGAGGGACACTTACTTTCTGGGGCCAACGTCCTGACTTTC. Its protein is CASSLEGHLLSGANVLTF. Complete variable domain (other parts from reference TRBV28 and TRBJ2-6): DVKVTQSSRYLVKRTGEKVFLECVQDMDHENMFWYRQDPGLGLRLIYFSYDVKMKEKGDIPEGYSVSREKKERFSLILESASTNQTSMYLCASSLEGHLLSGANVLTFGAGSRLTVL.

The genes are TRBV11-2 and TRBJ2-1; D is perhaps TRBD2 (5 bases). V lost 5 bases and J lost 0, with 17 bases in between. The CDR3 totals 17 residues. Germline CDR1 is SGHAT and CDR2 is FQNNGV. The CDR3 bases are TGTGCCAGCAGCCCGGCTAGCTTTTCTGCCTCCTACAATGAGCAGTTCTTC. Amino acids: CASSPASFSASYNEQFF. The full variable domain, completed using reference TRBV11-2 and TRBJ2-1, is EAGVAQSPRYKIIEKRQSVAFWCNPISGHATLYWYQQILGQGPKLLIQFQNNGVVDDSQLPKDRFSAERLKGVDSTLKIQPAKLEDSAVYLCASSPASFSASYNEQFFGPGTRLTVL.

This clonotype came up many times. This CDR3 is CASSQTGTTPYEQYF. CDR3 DNA sequence: TGTGCCAGCTCACAGACAGGGACCACTCCCTACGAGCAGTACTTC. The J gene is TRBJ2-7, the V gene TRBV18; 7 positions agree with TRBD1. CDR3 length: 15 residues. V trimming: 4 bases; J trimming: 2 bases; junction bases outside the gene matches: 8. Germline loops: CDR1 KGHSH, CDR2 LQKENI.

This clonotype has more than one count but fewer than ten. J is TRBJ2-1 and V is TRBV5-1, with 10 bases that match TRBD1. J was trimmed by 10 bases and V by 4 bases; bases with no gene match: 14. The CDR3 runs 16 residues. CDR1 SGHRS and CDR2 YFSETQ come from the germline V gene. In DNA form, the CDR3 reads TGCGCCAGCAGCCGTTTCCCGGGACAGGGGTTTGAGGAGCAGTTCTTC. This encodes CASSRFPGQGFEEQFF. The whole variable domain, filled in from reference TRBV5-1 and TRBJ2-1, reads KAGVTQTPRYLIKTRGQQVTLSCSPISGHRSVSWYQQTPGQGLQFLFEYFSETQRNKGNFPGRFSGRQFSNSRSEMNVSTLELGDSALYLCASSRFPGQGFEEQFFGPGTRLTVL.

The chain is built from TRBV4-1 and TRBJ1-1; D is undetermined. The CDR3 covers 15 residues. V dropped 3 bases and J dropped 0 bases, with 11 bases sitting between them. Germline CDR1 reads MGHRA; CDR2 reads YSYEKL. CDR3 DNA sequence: TGCGCCAGCAGCCAGAGAATTCTAGTGAACACTGAAGCTTTCTTT. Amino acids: CASSQRILVNTEAFF.

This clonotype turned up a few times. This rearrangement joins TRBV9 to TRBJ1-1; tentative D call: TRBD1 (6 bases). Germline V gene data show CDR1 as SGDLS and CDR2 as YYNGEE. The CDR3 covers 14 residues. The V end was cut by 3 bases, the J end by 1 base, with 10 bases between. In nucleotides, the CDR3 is TGTGCCAGCAGCGCCCGACAGGAGAACACTGAAGCTTTCTTT. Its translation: CASSARQENTEAFF.